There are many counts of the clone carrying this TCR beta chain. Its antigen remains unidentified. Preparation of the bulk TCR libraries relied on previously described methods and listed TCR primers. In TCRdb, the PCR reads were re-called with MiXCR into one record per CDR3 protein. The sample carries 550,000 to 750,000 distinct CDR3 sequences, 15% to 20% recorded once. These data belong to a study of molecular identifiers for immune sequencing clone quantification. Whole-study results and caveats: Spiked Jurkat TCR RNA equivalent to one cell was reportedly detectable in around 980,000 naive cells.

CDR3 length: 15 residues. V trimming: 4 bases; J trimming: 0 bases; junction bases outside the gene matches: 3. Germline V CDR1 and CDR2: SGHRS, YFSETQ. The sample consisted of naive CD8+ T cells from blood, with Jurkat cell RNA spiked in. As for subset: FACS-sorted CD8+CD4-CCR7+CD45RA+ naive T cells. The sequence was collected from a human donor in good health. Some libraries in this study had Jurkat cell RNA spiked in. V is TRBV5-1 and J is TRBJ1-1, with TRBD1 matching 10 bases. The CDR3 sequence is CASSMGQGMNTEAFF. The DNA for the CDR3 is TGCGCCAGCAGCATGGGACAGGGGATGAACACTGAAGCTTTCTTT. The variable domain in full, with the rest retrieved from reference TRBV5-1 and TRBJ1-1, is KAGVTQTPRYLIKTRGQQVTLSCSPISGHRSVSWYQQTPGQGLQFLFEYFSETQRNKGNFPGRFSGRQFSNSRSEMNVSTLELGDSALYLCASSMGQGMNTEAFFGQGTRLTVV.